This T cell receptor beta chain is drawn from a study of cytomegalovirus exposure and HLA in healthy donors (dated by TCRdb to about 2017). With regard to the full study: An earlier analysis of some 600 of the donors reported 250 to 300 Gb of sequence data and around 100 million unique TCR beta sequences obtained from 180 million or so T cells. The aim of the study was to test whether cataloging public T cell receptors could identify signatures of past pathogen exposure. To decide whether each TCR beta V gene segment behaved as functional or pseudogenic, an earlier analysis of some 600 of the donors relied on high-throughput TCR beta sequencing. In a later analysis, previously published TCR beta repertoires from several hundred donors were re-analyzed and high-resolution HLA genotyping was added so that TCR occurrence patterns could be studied. The later analysis used no new phenotypic data to find candidate immune exposures, relying instead on TCR beta sequences and their occurrence across donors. In a later genetic analysis, genome-wide SNP genotypes for about three fifths of the roughly 670 donors were used, and that subset was treated as a discovery cohort. HLA typing covered class I and class II loci at four-digit resolution. High-throughput TCR immunosequencing, statistical association of individual TCRs with disease status, and machine learning were combined to predict cytomegalovirus infection status. Among some 400 genotyped donors of the cohort, an average of around 220,000 unique TCR beta nucleotide sequences was sequenced per donor, of which 15% to 20% were non-productive. Besides the first cohort of 500 to 700 subjects, a separate validation cohort made up of 120 different subjects was used. Four to six DR-DQ haplotypes were handled as single units for association and clustering, since linkage in the cohort was strong. Donor age, sex, ethnicity and CMV serostatus were collected together with the repertoire data. The genetic ancestry cluster associated with self-reported Caucasian donors included 65% to 90% of the 398 genotyped donors. All discovery cohort repertoires had been generated using a single sequencing platform. An early release covering approximately 600 HLA-typed donors comprised about 310 gigabases of sequencing data and around 85 million unique TCR sequences. The study profiled the T cell repertoires of approximately 700 subjects by immunosequencing and related them to cytomegalovirus serostatus. The number of donors typed differed by locus, with roughly 629-640 for A, B, C, DRB1 and DQB1, 522 for DQA1, some 570 for DPA1, and over 400 for DPB1.

The cohort consisted of 650 to 700 healthy bone marrow donors. At the time of sampling, all cohort members were nominally healthy, though unrecorded immune exposures were likely present. The donor was CMV seronegative and was included in the group of several hundred seronegative cohort members. A peripheral blood sample was collected from each donor, and TCR beta sequencing was performed on peripheral blood mononuclear cells. The Qiagen DNeasy Blood Extraction Kit was used to extract genomic DNA from the blood cell samples. A remark on this clone: It has no known antigen specificity. No quality values exist for individual bases; no much larger clone is one base distant.

V loses 2 bases, J loses 5 bases, and the germline ends lie 4 bases apart. The CDR3 runs 12 amino acids, cysteine and phenylalanine included. The retained sequence is limited to the CDR3, 36 bases, with the frame set at the first base. Looking up the germline V gene yields CDR1 ENHRY and CDR2 SYGVKD. Broad study findings and their caveats: In vitro tests confirmed that a few of the cytomegalovirus-associated TCR beta chains recognize cytomegalovirus antigens. Correlated functional status among segregating V segments might reflect linkage disequilibrium, but an unknown experimental factor could not be ruled out. According to a later analysis, parvovirus B19, influenza, CMV and Epstein-Barr virus appeared linked to several top co-occurrence clusters. Sequencing depth was assumed to be roughly uniform across donors in the presence/absence analyses, though that assumption may not hold. The classifier was reported to diagnose cytomegalovirus status with high specificity and sensitivity in both the original and validation cohorts. In a later analysis, some 18,000 TCR beta sequences were associated with specific HLA alleles at a false discovery rate of 0.05. Because some donors lacked HLA typing at each locus, the association tests relied only on the typed subset. The only immune exposure information available for the cohort was CMV serostatus. An earlier analysis of approximately 590 of the donors showed that most TCR beta V segments appeared in productive rearrangements either about 90% or about 30% of the time, which broadly matched IMGT annotations. When HLA alleles, especially DR and DQ, strongly co-occurred, TCR associations were difficult to assign to individual alleles. A group of highly shared sequence variants was considered likely to be a technical artifact of the sequencing pipeline. Seventeen rarely observed V segments, including chromosome 9 orphons, were excluded from the earlier analysis of almost 600 of the donors because counts were too low. Most CMV-associated TCR beta chains appeared to be HLA-restricted in a later analysis, and the HLA associations seemed to be driven largely by CMV exposure. A total of roughly 160 TCR beta chains were listed by the study as associated with cytomegalovirus. In a later analysis, HLA-associated TCR beta chains were found to be more clonally expanded and to have lower generation probabilities than equally common non-associated chains. The authors suggested that the approach could potentially be extended to other disease states and immunological phenotypes. A later analysis found that TCR association rates varied across HLA loci, with DRB1 alleles showing the most associated TCRs and HLA-C alleles the fewest. An association between a missense DCLRE1C variant and V-gene and J-gene trimming of TCR beta chains was found in a later genetic analysis and replicated in an independent cohort. Most TCR sequences were seen in very few donors, while some public TCRs were found in many individuals. Only TCR beta chains were sequenced in this cohort, and the absence of alpha or paired-chain data limited detectable features. In a later genetic analysis, fewer N-insertions in productive TCRs were reported among donors in an Asian-associated ancestry cluster than the roughly 640-donor mean. A further reported finding was that TCR beta sequences accurately predicted the HLA-A and HLA-B alleles for most subjects in the first cohort. Some IMGT-functional V segments, including TRBV6-2 and TRBV6-3, could not be told apart with the 87-base-pair reads, so those segments were excluded.

Library construction relied on the immunoSEQ multiplex PCR assay. The multiplex PCR relied on a mix of 60 forward primers for TCR Vbeta segments and 13 reverse primers for TCR Jbeta segments. The CDR3 region of rearranged TCR beta genes was amplified from genomic DNA with a multiplex PCR assay. Amplified TCR beta libraries were sequenced as 87-base-pair reads on the Illumina HiSeq System. In the source study's methods: A later analysis tallied tens of millions of unique TCR beta chains across the 666 repertoires, and around 12 million of those chains were shared by two or more donors. Raw reads were error-corrected and collapsed into unique sequences with a nearest-neighbor algorithm that merged closely related sequences to remove PCR and sequencing errors. V, D and J gene segments were assigned by aligning CDR3 sequences to IMGT reference sequences. For a sequence to be retained, at least a six-nucleotide match to both a V gene segment and a J gene segment was required. Rearrangements were called productive when the CDR3 lacked stop codons and stayed in frame with V and J; all others were non-productive. CDR3 was defined according to IMGT convention as the region running from the second conserved V-encoded cysteine to the conserved J-encoded phenylalanine. The earlier analysis of more than 450 of the donors excluded sequences that lacked an unambiguous match to a single V gene segment. An earlier analysis of just under 600 of the donors called V segments functional above 56.7% productive rearrangements and segregating when the between-donor standard deviation exceeded 5%. A statistical classification framework was developed to diagnose cytomegalovirus status using the catalog of TCR beta chain sequences. V and J gene assignment, in a later analysis, came from comparing TCR nucleotide sequences with IMGT/GENE-DB human TR gene sequences. A later analysis assigned CDR3 sequences and most-parsimonious VDJ recombination scenarios with the TCRdist pipeline. In a later analysis, each TCR beta chain was defined by its CDR3 amino acid sequence together with its V-gene family, and reads lacking a unique V-gene family were excluded. To address suspected cross-contamination and a sequencing artifact, a later analysis removed around 600 highly shared, low-generation-probability nucleotide sequences. A later analysis calculated a clonal expansion index for each public chain from normalized within-repertoire ranks of inferred template counts. In a later analysis, generation probabilities were computed with a VDJ recombination model fitted to out-of-frame rearrangements, and the resulting probabilities were checked against IGoR. In a later analysis, hypergeometric tests were used to score TCR-TCR, TCR-HLA and TCR-CMV co-occurrence, with a repertoire-size bias correction applied to TCR pairs. False discovery rates were estimated in a later analysis by permuting HLA or CMV assignments 20 times. In a later analysis, co-occurring TCRs were grouped with DBSCAN, and TCRdist sequence similarity was added when clustering was performed within HLA-allele-positive subsets. Repertoires with fewer than 30,000 or more than 120,000 public chains, plus five repertoires with anomalous nucleotide sharing, were excluded from co-occurrence clustering. As stored in TCRdb, this immuneACCESS dataset retains in-frame rearrangements with V and J assigned. A fraction of the clones does not appear; measured against another copy, unresolved V genes explain less than half of the discrepancy, and the remainder lacks a known reason. V, J and clone size are taken as reported in that table, and D and trimming were inferred from the DNA itself. The sample table contains fewer than 200,000 clones; only one count was recorded for 81% of them. Together, the top ten hold roughly 13% of the sample.

Recombination linked TRBV10-3 to TRBJ2-1; a confident D gene designation cannot be given. Sequenced sample: PBMCs. This clonotype originated in a woman aged 45-60 years in good health and CMV-seronegative. The DNA sequence reads TGTGCCATCAGTGAGAGAGACAATGAGCAGTTCTTC. This sequence encodes CAISERDNEQFF.